This TCR beta chain was sequenced during a study of CD8+ T cells in alopecia areata. Whole-study findings and limits: Administration of tofacitinib significantly diminished scalp clonality and expanded CD8+ clones within the top 100.

The germline CDR1 and CDR2 sequences are SGHDT and YYEEEE. V shed 4 bases, J shed 3 bases, and the junction held 7 bases outside the gene matches. The CDR3 contains 15 residues. Sequencing relied on a cDNA template that was reverse transcribed from extracted RNA. The data were produced by immunoSEQ multiplex PCR, yet TCRdb's version contains in-frame clones alone and is incomplete. Among about 210,000 clones, 30% to 40% were seen once, and the ten largest hold almost 0.5%. With respect to this clone: Antigen: not known.

Treatment denoted: oral pan-JAK inhibitor, 5-10 mg twice daily. The rearrangement links TRBV5-6 to TRBJ2-3, with 8 bases that match TRBD2. The receptor was isolated from a human donor with alopecia areata. Sequencing was performed on CD4+ T cells sorted from blood, taken around week 31, from a patient treated with tofacitinib. The CDR3 bases are TGTGCCAGCAGCCACGTACTAGCGGAAACAGATACGCAGTATTTT. Translated, it gives CASSHVLAETDTQYF.